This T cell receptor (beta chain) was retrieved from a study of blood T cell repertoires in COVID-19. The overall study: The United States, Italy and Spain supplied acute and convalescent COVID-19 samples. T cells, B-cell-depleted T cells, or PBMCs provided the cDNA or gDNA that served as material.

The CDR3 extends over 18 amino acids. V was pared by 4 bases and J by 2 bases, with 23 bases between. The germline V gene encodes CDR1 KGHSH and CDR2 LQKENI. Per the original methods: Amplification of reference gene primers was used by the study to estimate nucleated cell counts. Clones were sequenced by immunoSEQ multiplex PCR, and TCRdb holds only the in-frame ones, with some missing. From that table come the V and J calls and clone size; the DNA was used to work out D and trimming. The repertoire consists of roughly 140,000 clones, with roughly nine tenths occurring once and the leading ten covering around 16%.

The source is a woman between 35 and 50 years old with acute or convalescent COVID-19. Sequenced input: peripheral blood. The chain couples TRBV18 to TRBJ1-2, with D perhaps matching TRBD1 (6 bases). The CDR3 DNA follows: TGTGCCAGCTCACGGTCCGTTGCCGCTCCAGGGGAAAACTATGGCTACACCTTC. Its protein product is CASSRSVAAPGENYGYTF. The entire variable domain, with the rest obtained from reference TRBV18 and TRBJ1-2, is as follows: NAGVMQNPRHLVRRRGQEARLRCSPMKGHSHVYWYRQLPEEGLKFMVYLQKENIIDESGMPKERFSAEFPKEGPSILRIQQVVRGDSAAYFCASSRSVAAPGENYGYTFGSGTRLTVV.